These T cell receptor beta chains were read from a single sample in a study of PD-1 blockade in classical Hodgkin lymphoma. Using immunoSEQ multiplex PCR, the repertoire was profiled, and TCRdb retains in-frame clones only, with some absent. Of tens of thousands of clones listed, roughly 78% are singletons. Source: peripheral blood mononuclear cells (PBMCs), taken before the second cycle of nivolumab. Every receptor here comes from a human donor with classical Hodgkin lymphoma. Both conserved end residues are part of each CDR3. The D gene is left open where the match is weak. Only part of the rows carry a size: once, few, many, or a class if the clone is expanded.

J: TRBJ1-1; D: TRBD1; V: TRBV15; size: -; CDR3: CATSRTGEFMGTEAFF; DNA: TGTGCCACCAGCAGGACAGGGGAATTTATGGGAACTGAAGCTTTCTTT
J: TRBJ2-3; D: TRBD2; V: TRBV4-3; size: few; CDR3: CASSQDLAGGPDTQYF; DNA: TGCGCCAGCAGCCAAGATCTAGCGGGGGGGCCAGATACGCAGTATTTT
J: TRBJ2-1; D: -; V: TRBV6-6; size: -; CDR3: CASRETSDEQFF; DNA: TGTGCCAGCAGGGAGACTAGTGATGAGCAGTTCTTC
J: TRBJ2-5; D: TRBD1; V: TRBV7-3; size: -; CDR3: CASSPGQGWGTQYF; DNA: TGTGCCAGCAGCCCGGGACAGGGGTGGGGGACCCAGTACTTC
J: TRBJ1-1; D: -; V: TRBV19; size: -; CDR3: CASSRQWNTEAFF; DNA: TGTGCCAGTAGTCGACAGTGGAACACTGAAGCTTTCTTT
J: TRBJ1-5; D: TRBD1; V: TRBV6-1; size: -; CDR3: CASSRDSGGVQPQHF; DNA: TGTGCCAGCAGTCGGGACAGCGGAGGGGTTCAGCCCCAGCATTTT
J: TRBJ2-2; D: -; V: TRBV7-6; size: -; CDR3: CASSPDGAGELFF; DNA: TGTGCCAGCAGCCCCGATGGGGCCGGGGAGCTGTTTTTT
J: TRBJ2-7; D: TRBD1; V: TRBV6-5; size: few; CDR3: CASSYDRDSYEQYF; DNA: TGTGCCAGCAGTTACGACAGGGATTCCTACGAGCAGTACTTC
J: TRBJ1-3; D: -; V: TRBV28; size: -; CDR3: CASSPFPDSGFAGNTIYF; DNA: TGTGCCAGCAGCCCCTTCCCGGACAGCGGGTTCGCTGGAAACACCATATATTTT
J: TRBJ1-3; D: -; V: TRBV6-1; size: -; CDR3: CASNPLESSGNTIYF; DNA: TGTGCCAGCAATCCCTTAGAGAGCTCTGGAAACACCATATATTTT
J: TRBJ1-4; D: TRBD1; V: TRBV27; size: -; CDR3: CASRQTRDRAEKLFF; DNA: TGTGCCAGCAGACAGACCCGGGACAGGGCGGAAAAACTGTTTTTT
J: TRBJ1-1; D: -; V: TRBV27; size: -; CDR3: CASSLLQPGDTEAFF; DNA: TGTGCCAGCAGTCTTCTACAGCCCGGGGACACTGAAGCTTTCTTT
J: TRBJ2-7; D: TRBD2; V: TRBV4-1; size: once; CDR3: CASSQEPLALAAQYF; DNA: TGCGCCAGCAGCCAAGAACCACTAGCGCTGGCGGCGCAGTACTTC
J: TRBJ1-2; D: -; V: TRBV9; size: -; CDR3: CASSSLGGYTF; DNA: TGTGCCAGCAGCTCCCTCGGAGGCTACACCTTC
J: TRBJ1-4; D: TRBD1; V: TRBV6-6; size: -; CDR3: CASSAPGQGQEKLFF; DNA: TGTGCCAGCAGCGCACCGGGACAGGGTCAAGAAAAACTGTTTTTT
J: TRBJ1-1; D: -; V: TRBV11-2; size: -; CDR3: CASRGWPGSTEAFF; DNA: TGTGCCAGCAGGGGCTGGCCGGGGAGCACTGAAGCTTTCTTT
J: TRBJ2-3; D: TRBD1; V: TRBV11-3; size: -; CDR3: CASSKKPGQGTDTQYF; DNA: TGTGCCAGCAGCAAGAAACCGGGACAGGGCACAGATACGCAGTATTTT
J: TRBJ1-5; D: -; V: TRBV7-2; size: once; CDR3: CASSLRQGNLYSNQPQHF; DNA: TGTGCCAGCAGCTTACGGCAGGGGAATCTCTATAGCAATCAGCCCCAGCATTTT